Listed here are 27 T cell receptor beta chains from one sample, sequenced in a study of blood T cells in healthy people across ages. Primers used in a second PCR of about 6 to 11 cycles were a sample-barcoded 5' primer and a J-beta primer mix. TCRdb analysed the 5' RACE reads with MiXCR anew, one entry per CDR3 protein. The sample lists hundreds of thousands of distinct CDR3 sequences, more than 55% occurring once. Sequencing was done on a sample of blood. Receptors originate from a man between 35 and 55 years old in good health.

This chain joins TRBV12-3 or TRBV12-4 and TRBJ1-6; TRBD1 matches 12 bases. The CDR3 contains 16 residues. The ends lost 6 bases at V and 9 bases at J; junction bases unmatched: 9. DNA of the CDR3: TGTGCCAGCAGCCGGGACAGGGGGCTTTCTTCTTCACCCCTCCACTTT. This translates into CASSRDRGLSSSPLHF.

This clonotype was detected only a few times. The rearrangement uses TRBV25-1 and TRBJ2-7; weak D call: TRBD1 (6 bases). Trimming shortened V by 6 bases and J by 0 bases, and 12 bases separated the two germline ends. Germline V CDR1 and CDR2: MGHDK, SYGVNS. This CDR3 contains 14 residues. The CDR3 here is CASSSRTVSYEQYF. CDR3 nucleotides: TGTGCCAGCAGCTCTCGGACAGTCTCCTACGAGCAGTACTTC.

In its sample, this clonotype was seen a few times. V gene TRBV6-1 combines with J gene TRBJ1-5, with TRBD1 matching 7 bases. The V and J ends lost 4 bases and 0 bases, in that order; junction bases with no gene match: 12. The CDR3 is made up of 18 amino acids. In germline, CDR1 is MNHNS, CDR2 SASEGT. The CDR3 DNA is TGTGCCAGCAGTGGAGGGGGCAGAATAACGTATAGCAATCAGCCCCAGCATTTT. This gives the protein CASSGGGRITYSNQPQHF.

A few counts support this clonotype. The genes are TRBV7-3 and TRBJ2-5; TRBD1 is a possible D gene (5 bases). Trimming pared 1 base from V and 1 base from J, leaving 13 bases between. The CDR3 covers 16 residues. CDR1 is SGHTA, CDR2 FQGTGA, per germline. CDR3 in amino acids: CASSLNGAGLQETQYF. The CDR3 nucleotides read TGTGCCAGCAGCTTAAATGGGGCAGGCCTCCAAGAGACCCAGTACTTC.

The gene calls are TRBV4-2 and TRBJ2-7; no clear D. Germline V gene lookup returns CDR1 LGHNA and CDR2 YNFKEQ. CDR3 length: 14 residues. The germline V and J ends were trimmed by 0 bases and 1 base, with 7 bases remaining between them. CDR3 in DNA: TGTGCCAGCAGCCAAGAACCCGCTTCCTACGAGCAGTACTTC. This translates into CASSQEPASYEQYF.

The genes are TRBV6-6 and TRBJ2-1; D may be TRBD1 or TRBD2 (5 bases each). V lost 7 bases to trimming and J lost 3 bases, with 16 bases between them. The germline CDR1 and CDR2 sequences are MNHNY and SVGAGI (reference sequence). This CDR3 is built from 15 residues. CDR3 residues: CASTWGGPRYNEQFF. CDR3 coding DNA: TGTGCCAGCACATGGGGCGGGCCGCGCTACAATGAGCAGTTCTTC.

This chain links TRBV20-1 with TRBJ2-5; unclear D gene. Germline-derived CDR1 and CDR2 are DFQATT and SNEGSKA (reference sequence). The CDR3 length is 15 residues. Trimming removed 1 base at V and 2 bases at J, with 14 bases between. The CDR3 nucleotides read TGCAGTGCTAGAGTCCTGGCCTCGACACAAGAGACCCAGTACTTC. Amino acid sequence: CSARVLASTQETQYF.

V usage is TRBV4-3 and J usage is TRBJ2-3, with a possible D match to TRBD2 (6 bases). The germline gives CDR1 LGHNA, CDR2 YSLEER. With 2 bases removed from V and 4 bases from J, the gap between germline ends came to 7 bases. The CDR3 is 13 residues long. CDR3 sequence: CASSQTGADTQYF. Here the CDR3 DNA reads TGCGCCAGCAGCCAAACGGGGGCAGATACGCAGTATTTT.

The rearrangement joins TRBV5-5 to TRBJ1-6; D gene ambiguous. V lost 2 bases and J lost 7, with 13 bases in between. CDR3 length equals 15 residues. CDR1 and CDR2 (germline): SGHKS, YYEKEE (reference sequence). The CDR3 nucleotides are TGTGCCAGCAGCTTAGAAACACCCGAAAATTCACCCCTCCACTTT. Translating gives CASSLETPENSPLHF.

Of note for this clonotype: A read error may account for a junction end that differs from germline. The chain carries TRBV12-3 or TRBV12-4 and TRBJ2-3; D is undetermined. This CDR3 has 15 amino acids. CDR3 amino acids: CASSPWVRGTDTQYF. The DNA for the CDR3 is TGTGCCAGCAGTCCGTGGGTCCGTGGCACAGATACACAGTATTTT.

This chain uses TRBV6-2 or TRBV6-3 with TRBJ2-3; D call uncertain. Looked up from germline, CDR1 is MNHEY and CDR2 is SVGEGT. The V end was cut by 7 bases, the J end by 6 bases, with 14 bases between. The CDR3 spans 13 residues. Here the CDR3 DNA reads TGTGCCAGCACTTCTCGACGGCGGGATACGCAGTATTTT. Residues: CASTSRRRDTQYF.

The V call is TRBV30, the J call TRBJ1-2; D possibly corresponds to TRBD1 (6 bases). Germline V gene sequence: CDR1 GTSNPN, CDR2 SVGIG (reference sequence). The CDR3 runs to 14 residues. V gave up 3 bases and J gave up 4 bases, with 15 bases separating them. This chain's CDR3 is CAWRLFQDSYGYTF. CDR3 nucleotide sequence: TGTGCCTGGAGGCTCTTTCAGGACAGCTATGGCTACACCTTC.

There are a few counts of this clonotype. The chain employs TRBV27 and TRBJ2-7; D possibly matches TRBD1 or TRBD2 (5 bases each). Per the germline V gene, CDR1 is MNHEY and CDR2 is SMNVEV (reference sequence). This CDR3 is 14 amino acids long. V was pared by 1 base and J by 1 base, with 8 bases between. CDR3 amino acids: CASSLWDGSYEQYF. The CDR3 DNA sequence: TGTGCCAGCAGTTTATGGGACGGTTCCTACGAGCAGTACTTC.

The chain couples TRBV7-2 to TRBJ1-4; TRBD1 might be the D (5 bases). V was cut by 5 bases and J by 7 bases, with 14 bases left in between. The CDR3 length is 14 residues. Germline V gives CDR1 SGHTA, CDR2 FQGNSA. The chain's CDR3 is CASSAGSRGEKLFF. Here the CDR3 DNA reads TGTGCCAGCAGCGCTGGATCGAGGGGTGAAAAACTGTTTTTT.

V usage is TRBV6-1 and J usage is TRBJ2-3; the D gene is possibly TRBD2 (6 bases). The germline V gene has CDR1 MNHNS and CDR2 SASEGT. The V end lost 6 bases, the J end lost 8 bases, and 15 bases lay between the germline ends. This CDR3 region has 13 residues. CDR3 loop: CASSRDLRGTQYF. In DNA, the CDR3 is TGTGCCAGCAGCCGGGACTTGAGGGGTACGCAGTATTTT.

V is TRBV7-3 and J is TRBJ2-4; the match to TRBD2 covers 9 bases. This CDR3 has 14 amino acids. The germline gives CDR1 SGHTA, CDR2 FQGTGA. J gave up 5 bases and V 2 bases, and 1 base lay outside the gene matches. The CDR3 loop reads CASSLAGGQNIQYF. DNA for the CDR3: TGTGCCAGCAGCTTAGCGGGGGGGCAAAACATTCAGTACTTC.

V and J are TRBV20-1 and TRBJ2-3; D is possibly TRBD2 (6 bases). V gave up 6 bases and J gave up 5 bases, with 15 bases separating them. CDR1 is DFQATT, CDR2 SNEGSKA, per germline (reference sequence). This CDR3 has 13 residues. CDR3 sequence: CSAGPPGEDTQYF. The CDR3 region has the DNA TGCAGTGCCGGCCCCCCGGGGGAAGATACGCAGTATTTT.

This chain joins TRBV4-3 and TRBJ2-6; 9 positions match TRBD2. With V trimmed by 1 base and J by 4 bases, 14 bases remained unmatched. This CDR3 is 20 amino acids long. Germline V gene data show CDR1 as LGHNA and CDR2 as YSLEER. The CDR3 DNA follows: TGCGCCAGCAGCCAAGGCGGCGGGAGGGATAGTCCTGGAGGGGCCAACGTCCTGACTTTC. Translated, it gives CASSQGGGRDSPGGANVLTF.

The chain combines TRBV7-9 with TRBJ2-7, with 9 bases matching TRBD1. The end of the DNA aligns better with TRBJ2-5, so the J call may be wrong. The CDR3 covers 16 residues. The germline V gene encodes CDR1 SEHNR and CDR2 FQNEAQ (reference sequence). This chain's CDR3 is CASSSAPGQGRKTQYF. The DNA of the CDR3 is TGTGCCAGCAGCTCAGCCCCGGGACAGGGAAGGAAGACCCAGTACTTC.

This clonotype was observed at least ten times. J is TRBJ1-4 and V is TRBV10-3; 8 bases map to TRBD1. With V trimmed by 4 bases and J by 0 bases, 13 bases remained unmatched. This CDR3 has 19 residues. Germline V gene lookup returns CDR1 ENHRY and CDR2 SYGVKD. CDR3 region: CAISGSSDRAGTTNEKLFF. As DNA, the CDR3 is TGTGCCATCAGTGGGAGCTCGGACAGGGCGGGAACAACTAATGAAAAACTGTTTTTT.

This chain joins TRBV20-1 and TRBJ2-4; 8 nucleotides line up with TRBD1. TRBJ2-5 matches the DNA end more closely, so the J call is doubtful. The CDR3 is made up of 12 amino acids. CDR1 is DFQATT, CDR2 SNEGSKA, per germline (reference sequence). The DNA for the CDR3 is TGCAGTGCCAGACAGGGGATTGAGACCCAGTACTTC. Protein product: CSARQGIETQYF.

This chain uses TRBV10-3 with TRBJ1-5, with 9 bases that match TRBD1. The V segment lost 4 bases and the J segment 5 bases; nucleotides outside the gene matches: 3. Germline values: CDR1 ENHRY, CDR2 SYGVKD. The CDR3 consists of 14 residues. The CDR3 sequence: CAISATGGDQPQHF. The CDR3 DNA sequence: TGTGCCATCAGTGCGACAGGGGGGGATCAGCCCCAGCATTTT.

The chain joins TRBV24-1 to TRBJ2-3, with 10 bases fitting TRBD1. V lost 2 bases, J lost 5 bases, and 9 bases stayed unmatched. Germline V gives CDR1 KGHDR, CDR2 SFDVKD. The CDR3 consists of 17 residues. This CDR3 is CATSDSGDRGVGDTQYF. CDR3 DNA sequence: TGTGCCACCAGTGATTCGGGGGACAGGGGAGTGGGAGATACGCAGTATTTT.

A single count supports this clonotype. V gene TRBV6-6 combines with J gene TRBJ2-3; D perhaps matches TRBD1 (7 bases). Germline CDR1 MNHNY, CDR2 SVGAGI (reference sequence). This CDR3 comprises 15 residues. The V and J ends lost 6 bases and 6 bases respectively, with 19 bases between them. CDR3 loop: CASRDRVGSGDTQYF. Written as DNA, the CDR3 is TGTGCCAGCAGAGACAGGGTCGGGAGCGGCGATACGCAGTATTTT.

The chain recombines TRBV12-3 or TRBV12-4 with TRBJ2-1, with 7 bases aligning to TRBD1. CDR3 length: 13 amino acids. After removal of 6 bases from V and 9 bases from J, the junction contained 8 bases not matched to a gene. The CDR3 DNA is TGTGCCAGCAGGCCCAGGGGGAATGGTGAGCAGTTCTTC. Translating gives CASRPRGNGEQFF.

The V call is TRBV12-3 or TRBV12-4, the J call TRBJ1-4; D is unclear. V gave up 6 bases and J gave up 14 bases, with 16 bases separating them. This CDR3 comprises 12 residues. The DNA for the CDR3 is TGTGCCAGCAGCCCGATCGGACGCGCGCTGTTTTTT. Residues: CASSPIGRALFF.

Comments on this clonotype: One end of the junction does not line up with germline, which may come from a read error. V and J are TRBV6-5 and TRBJ1-2; 8 bases line up with TRBD1. Germline values: CDR1 MNHEY, CDR2 SVGAGI. The CDR3 extends over 15 amino acids. DNA for the CDR3: TGTGCCAGCAGCCCACTGGACAGGGCGAACTATGGCCACACCTTC. Translating it yields CASSPLDRANYGHTF.